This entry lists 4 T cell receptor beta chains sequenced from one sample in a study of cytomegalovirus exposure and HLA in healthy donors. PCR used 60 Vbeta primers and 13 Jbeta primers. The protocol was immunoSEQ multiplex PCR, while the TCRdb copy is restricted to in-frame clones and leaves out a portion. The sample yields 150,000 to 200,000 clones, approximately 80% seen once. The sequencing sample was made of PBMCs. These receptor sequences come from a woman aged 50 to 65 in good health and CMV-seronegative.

The CDR3 nucleotides are TGTGCCAGCAGCAGTAGCGGGAGGGCCCACGGGGAGCTGTTTTTT. Its protein is CASSSSGRAHGELFF. The rearrangement uses TRBV21-1 and TRBJ2-2; the D call of TRBD2 is as the table states it, not checked on the DNA. TRBV21-1 is a known pseudogene. The CDR3 extends over 15 amino acids.

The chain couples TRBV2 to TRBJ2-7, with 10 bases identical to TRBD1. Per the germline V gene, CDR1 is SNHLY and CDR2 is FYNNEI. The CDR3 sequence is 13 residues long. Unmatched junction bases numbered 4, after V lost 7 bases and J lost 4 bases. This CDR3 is CASTPGQGYEQYF. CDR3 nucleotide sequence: TGTGCCAGCACCCCGGGACAGGGGTACGAGCAGTACTTC.

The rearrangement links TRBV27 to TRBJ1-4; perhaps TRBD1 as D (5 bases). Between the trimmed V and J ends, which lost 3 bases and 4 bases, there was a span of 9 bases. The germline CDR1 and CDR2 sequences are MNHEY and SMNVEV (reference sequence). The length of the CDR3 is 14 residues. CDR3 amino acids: CASSFRRDNEKLFF. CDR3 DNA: TGTGCCAGCAGTTTTCGCAGGGATAATGAAAAACTGTTTTTT.

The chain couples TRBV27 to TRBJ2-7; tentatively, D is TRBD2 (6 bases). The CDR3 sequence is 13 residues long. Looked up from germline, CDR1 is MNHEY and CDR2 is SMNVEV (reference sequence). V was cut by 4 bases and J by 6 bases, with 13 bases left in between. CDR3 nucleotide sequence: TGTGCCAGCAGTTCTGAGCACGGGGGCGAGCAGTACTTC. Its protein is CASSSEHGGEQYF.